This entry describes one T cell receptor beta chain. This sample is drawn from a study of CD8+ T cells in alopecia areata. Extracted from the samples, RNA was reverse transcribed into cDNA to serve as the sequencing template. Profiled with immunoSEQ multiplex PCR; TCRdb holds only in-frame clones, not every one. Seen here are some 150,000 clones, about three fifths observed once, and the top ten hold 5% to 7.5%. Per germline, CDR1 LGHNA and CDR2 YNFKEQ. The CDR3 extends over 15 amino acids. V was cut by 1 base and J by 0 bases, with 7 bases left in between. Specimen: CD4+ T cells sorted from blood, collected at week 0. This TCR came from a human donor with alopecia areata. The chain carries TRBV4-2 and TRBJ1-5, with no clear D. The CDR3 DNA reads as TGTGCCAGCAGCCAAGCCTCGGATAGCAATCAGCCCCAGCATTTT. Translating it yields CASSQASDSNQPQHF.